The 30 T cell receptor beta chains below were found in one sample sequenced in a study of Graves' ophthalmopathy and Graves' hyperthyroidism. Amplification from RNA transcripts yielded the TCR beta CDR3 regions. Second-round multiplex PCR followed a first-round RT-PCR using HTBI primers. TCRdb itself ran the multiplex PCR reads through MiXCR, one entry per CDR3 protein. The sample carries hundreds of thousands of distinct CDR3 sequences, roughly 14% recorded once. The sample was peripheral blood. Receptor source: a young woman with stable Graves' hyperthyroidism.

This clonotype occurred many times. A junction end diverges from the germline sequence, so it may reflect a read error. The CDR3 spells CATSRPPWNIKYF. In DNA, the CDR3 is TGTGCCACCAGCAGACCGCCTTGGAACATTAAGTACTTC. The chain employs TRBV15 and TRBJ2-4; no clear D. The CDR3 extends over 13 amino acids. The V gene's germline CDR1 is LNHNV and CDR2 YYDKDF (reference sequence).

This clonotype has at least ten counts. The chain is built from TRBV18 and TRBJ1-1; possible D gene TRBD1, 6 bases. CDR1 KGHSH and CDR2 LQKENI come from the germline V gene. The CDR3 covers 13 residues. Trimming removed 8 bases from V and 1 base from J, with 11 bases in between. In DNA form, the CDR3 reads TGTGCCAGCAGTCCGGGACAGAACACTGAAGCTTTCTTT. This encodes CASSPGQNTEAFF.

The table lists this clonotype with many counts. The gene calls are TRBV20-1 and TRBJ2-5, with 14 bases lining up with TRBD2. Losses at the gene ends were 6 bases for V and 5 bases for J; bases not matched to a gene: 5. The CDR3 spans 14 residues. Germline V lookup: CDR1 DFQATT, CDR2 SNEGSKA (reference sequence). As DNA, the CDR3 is TGCAGTGCCCAGGGACTAGCGGGGGTGGAGACCCAGTACTTC. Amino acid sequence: CSAQGLAGVETQYF.

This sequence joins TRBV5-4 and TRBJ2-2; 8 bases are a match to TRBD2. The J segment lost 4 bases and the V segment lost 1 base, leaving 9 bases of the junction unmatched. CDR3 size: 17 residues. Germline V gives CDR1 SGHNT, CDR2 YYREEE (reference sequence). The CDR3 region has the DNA TGTGCCAGCAGCTTGCGGGGGGGATCTTTGACCACCGGGGAGCTGTTTTTT. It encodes CASSLRGGSLTTGELFF.

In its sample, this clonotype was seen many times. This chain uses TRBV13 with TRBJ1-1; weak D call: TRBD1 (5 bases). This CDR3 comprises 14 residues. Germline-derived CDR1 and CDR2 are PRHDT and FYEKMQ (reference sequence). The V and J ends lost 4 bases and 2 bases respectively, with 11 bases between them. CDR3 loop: CASSSGTPNTEAFF. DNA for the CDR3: TGTGCCAGCAGCTCCGGGACCCCAAACACTGAAGCTTTCTTT.

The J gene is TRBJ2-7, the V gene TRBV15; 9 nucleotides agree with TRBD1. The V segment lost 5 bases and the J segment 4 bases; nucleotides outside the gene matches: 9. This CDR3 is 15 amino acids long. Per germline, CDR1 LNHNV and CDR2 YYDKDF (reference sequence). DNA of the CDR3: TGTGCCACCAGCGACCGGGGACAGGGACTGTACGAGCAGTACTTC. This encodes CATSDRGQGLYEQYF. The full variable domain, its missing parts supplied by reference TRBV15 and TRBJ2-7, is DAMVIQNPRYQVTQFGKPVTLSCSQTLNHNVMYWYQQKSSQAPKLLFHYYDKDFNNEADTPDNFQSRRPNTSFCFLDIRSPGLGDTAMYLCATSDRGQGLYEQYFGPGTRLTVT.

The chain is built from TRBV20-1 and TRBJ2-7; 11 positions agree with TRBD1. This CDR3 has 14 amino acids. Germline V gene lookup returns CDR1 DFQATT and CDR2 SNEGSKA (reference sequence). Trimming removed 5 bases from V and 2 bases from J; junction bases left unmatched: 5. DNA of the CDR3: TGCAGTGCTGACCGGGGACAGGGGGCCTACGAGCAGTACTTC. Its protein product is CSADRGQGAYEQYF.

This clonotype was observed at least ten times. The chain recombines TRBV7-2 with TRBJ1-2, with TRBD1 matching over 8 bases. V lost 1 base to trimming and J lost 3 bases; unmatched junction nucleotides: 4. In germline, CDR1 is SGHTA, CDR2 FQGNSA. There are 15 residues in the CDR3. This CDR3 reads CASSLVQGGYYGYTF. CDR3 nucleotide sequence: TGTGCCAGCAGCTTAGTACAGGGGGGGTACTATGGCTACACCTTC.

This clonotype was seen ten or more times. The CDR3: CASSPQGVSSYEQYF. In DNA, the CDR3 is TGTGCCAGCAGCCCCCAGGGGGTTAGTTCCTACGAGCAGTACTTC. The chain recombines TRBV7-2 with TRBJ2-7; TRBD1 aligns across 7 bases. The V and J ends lost 5 bases and 1 base, in that order; junction bases with no gene match: 8. Germline CDR1 is SGHTA and CDR2 is FQGNSA. The CDR3 consists of 15 residues.

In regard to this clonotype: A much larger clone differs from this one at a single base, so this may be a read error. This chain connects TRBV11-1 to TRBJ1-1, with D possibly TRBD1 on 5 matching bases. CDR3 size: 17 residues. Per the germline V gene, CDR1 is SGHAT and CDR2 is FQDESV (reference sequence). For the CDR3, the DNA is TGTGCCAGCAGCTTTCCACCCAAGGGACCTCCCAACACTGAAGCTTGCTTT. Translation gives CASSFPPKGPPNTEACF.

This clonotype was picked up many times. As DNA, the CDR3 is TGTGCCAGCAGTCGAACGACTAGCGGGAGGTACTACGAGCAGTACTTC. This sequence encodes CASSRTTSGRYYEQYF. This sequence joins TRBV6-2 or TRBV6-3 and TRBJ2-7; 13 bases map to TRBD2. Germline CDR1 MNHEY, CDR2 SVGEGT. V lost 5 bases, J lost 3 bases, and 7 bases stayed unmatched. This CDR3 is built from 16 residues.

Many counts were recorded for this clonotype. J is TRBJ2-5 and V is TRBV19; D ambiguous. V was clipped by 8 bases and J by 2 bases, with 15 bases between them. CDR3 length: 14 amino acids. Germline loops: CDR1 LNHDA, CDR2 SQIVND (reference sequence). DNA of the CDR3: TGTGCCAGTGGCCCCGACGGTGTTCAAGAGACCCAGTACTTC. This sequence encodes CASGPDGVQETQYF.

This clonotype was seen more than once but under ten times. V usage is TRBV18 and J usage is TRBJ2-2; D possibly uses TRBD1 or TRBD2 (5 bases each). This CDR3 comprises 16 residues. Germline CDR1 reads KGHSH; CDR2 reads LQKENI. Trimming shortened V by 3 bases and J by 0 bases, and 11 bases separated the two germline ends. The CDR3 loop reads CASSPAGTANTGELFF. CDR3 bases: TGTGCCAGCTCACCCGCCGGGACGGCGAACACCGGGGAGCTGTTTTTT.

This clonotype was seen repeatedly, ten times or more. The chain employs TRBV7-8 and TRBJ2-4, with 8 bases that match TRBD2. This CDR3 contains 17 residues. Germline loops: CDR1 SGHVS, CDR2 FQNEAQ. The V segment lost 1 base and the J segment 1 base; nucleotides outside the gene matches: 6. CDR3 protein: CASSLVQRGYAKNIQYF. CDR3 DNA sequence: TGTGCCAGCAGCTTAGTCCAGCGGGGGTACGCCAAAAACATTCAGTACTTC.

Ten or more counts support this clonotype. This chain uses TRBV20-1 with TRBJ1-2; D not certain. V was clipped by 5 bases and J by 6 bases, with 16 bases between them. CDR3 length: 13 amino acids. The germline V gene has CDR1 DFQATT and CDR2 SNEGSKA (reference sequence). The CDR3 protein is CSAAEALGDGYTF. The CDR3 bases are TGCAGTGCTGCAGAGGCCCTTGGGGATGGCTACACCTTC.

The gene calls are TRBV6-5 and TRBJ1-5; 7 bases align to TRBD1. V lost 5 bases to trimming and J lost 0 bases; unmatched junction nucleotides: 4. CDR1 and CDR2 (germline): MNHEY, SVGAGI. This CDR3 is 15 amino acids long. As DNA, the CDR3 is TGTGCCAGCAGTACTACAGGGGATAGCAATCAGCCCCAGCATTTT. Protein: CASSTTGDSNQPQHF.

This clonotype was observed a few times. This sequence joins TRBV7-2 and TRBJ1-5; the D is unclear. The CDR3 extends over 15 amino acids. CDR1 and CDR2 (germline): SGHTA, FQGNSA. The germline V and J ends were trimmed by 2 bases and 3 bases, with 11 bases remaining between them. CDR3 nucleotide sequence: TGTGCCAGCAGCTTATTCCTCGGGTCCAATCAGCCCCAGCATTTT. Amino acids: CASSLFLGSNQPQHF.

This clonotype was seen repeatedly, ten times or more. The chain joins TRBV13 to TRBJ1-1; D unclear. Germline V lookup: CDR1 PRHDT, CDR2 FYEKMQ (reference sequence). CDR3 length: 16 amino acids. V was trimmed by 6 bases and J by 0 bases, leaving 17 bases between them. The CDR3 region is CASSFSGRTVNTEAFF. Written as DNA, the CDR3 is TGTGCCAGCAGTTTTAGCGGCAGGACGGTGAACACTGAAGCTTTCTTT.

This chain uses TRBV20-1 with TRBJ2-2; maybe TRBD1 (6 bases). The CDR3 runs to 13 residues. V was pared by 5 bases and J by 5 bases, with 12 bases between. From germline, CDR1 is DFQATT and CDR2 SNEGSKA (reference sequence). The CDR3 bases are TGCAGTGCTCTTAACAGGGTTACCGGGGAGCTGTTTTTT. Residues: CSALNRVTGELFF.

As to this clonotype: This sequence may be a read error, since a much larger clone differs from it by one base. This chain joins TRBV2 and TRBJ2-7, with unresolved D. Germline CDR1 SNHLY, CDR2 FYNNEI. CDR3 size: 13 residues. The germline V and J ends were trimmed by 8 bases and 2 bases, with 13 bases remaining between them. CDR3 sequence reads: CASGVIGPYEQYF. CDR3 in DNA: TGTGCCAGCGGTGTCATCGGGCCCTACGAGCAGTACTTC.

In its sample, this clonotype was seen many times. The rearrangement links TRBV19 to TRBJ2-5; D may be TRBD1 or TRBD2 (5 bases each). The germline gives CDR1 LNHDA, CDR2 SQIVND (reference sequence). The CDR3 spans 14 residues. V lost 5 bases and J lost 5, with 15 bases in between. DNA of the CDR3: TGTGCCAGTAGTGAGTGGGGCGCGGGTGAGACCCAGTACTTC. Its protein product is CASSEWGAGETQYF. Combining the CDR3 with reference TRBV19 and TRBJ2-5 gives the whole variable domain DGGITQSPKYLFRKEGQNVTLSCEQNLNHDAMYWYRQDPGQGLRLIYYSQIVNDFQKGDIAEGYSVSREKKESFPLTVTSAQKNPTAFYLCASSEWGAGETQYFGPGTRLLVL.

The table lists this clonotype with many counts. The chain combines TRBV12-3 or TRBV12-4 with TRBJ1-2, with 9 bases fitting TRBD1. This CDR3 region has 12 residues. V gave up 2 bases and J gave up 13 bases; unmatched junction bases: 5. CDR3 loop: CASSLQQGACTF. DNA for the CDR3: TGTGCCAGCAGTTTACAACAGGGGGCTTGCACCTTC.

The CDR3 DNA reads as TGTGCCAGCAGCTTAGGGCGACAGTCACTTTCCTACAATGAGCAGTTCTTC. Encoded protein: CASSLGRQSLSYNEQFF. This rearrangement joins TRBV7-2 to TRBJ2-1, with D tentatively TRBD1 (5 bases). The CDR3 has 17 amino acids. Trimming shortened V by 1 base and J by 1 base, and 14 bases separated the two germline ends. Germline V gene data show CDR1 as SGHTA and CDR2 as FQGNSA.

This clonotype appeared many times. In nucleotides, the CDR3 is TGTGCCAGCAAAGTCGACAGGGGCTACTACGAGCAGTACTTC. Translated, it gives CASKVDRGYYEQYF. The V gene is TRBV12-3 or TRBV12-4, the J gene TRBJ2-7; TRBD1 aligns across 8 bases. The CDR3 runs to 14 residues. The V and J ends lost 7 bases and 3 bases, in that order; junction bases with no gene match: 8.

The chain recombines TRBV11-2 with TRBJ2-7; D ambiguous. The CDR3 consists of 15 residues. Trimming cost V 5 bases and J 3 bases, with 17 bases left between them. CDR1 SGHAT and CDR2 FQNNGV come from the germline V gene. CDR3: CASSITPWGFYEQYF. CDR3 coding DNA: TGTGCCAGCAGCATTACCCCATGGGGTTTCTACGAGCAGTACTTC. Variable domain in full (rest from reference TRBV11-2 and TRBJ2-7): EAGVAQSPRYKIIEKRQSVAFWCNPISGHATLYWYQQILGQGPKLLIQFQNNGVVDDSQLPKDRFSAERLKGVDSTLKIQPAKLEDSAVYLCASSITPWGFYEQYFGPGTRLTVT.

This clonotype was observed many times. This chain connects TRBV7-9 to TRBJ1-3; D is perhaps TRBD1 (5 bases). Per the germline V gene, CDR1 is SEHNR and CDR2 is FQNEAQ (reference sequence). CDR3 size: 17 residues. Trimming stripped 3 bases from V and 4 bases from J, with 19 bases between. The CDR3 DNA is TGTGCCAGCAGCTTTAAGGGACCGCAGATGAAGGGAAACACCATATATTTT. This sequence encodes CASSFKGPQMKGNTIYF.

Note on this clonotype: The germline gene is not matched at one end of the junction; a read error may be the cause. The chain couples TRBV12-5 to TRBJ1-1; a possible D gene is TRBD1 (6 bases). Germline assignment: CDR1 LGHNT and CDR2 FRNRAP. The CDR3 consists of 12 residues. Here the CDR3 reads CASGQRQVEASF. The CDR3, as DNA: TGTGCTAGTGGTCAGCGACAGGTTGAAGCTTCCTTT.

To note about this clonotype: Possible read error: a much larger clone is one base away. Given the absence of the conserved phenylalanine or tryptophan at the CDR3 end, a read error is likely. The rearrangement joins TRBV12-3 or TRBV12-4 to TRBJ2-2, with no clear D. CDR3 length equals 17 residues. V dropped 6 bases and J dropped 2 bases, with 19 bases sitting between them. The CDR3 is CASRVHAPTDNTGELFV. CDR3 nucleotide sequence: TGTGCCAGCAGAGTTCACGCCCCCACAGACAACACCGGGGAGCTGTTTGTT.

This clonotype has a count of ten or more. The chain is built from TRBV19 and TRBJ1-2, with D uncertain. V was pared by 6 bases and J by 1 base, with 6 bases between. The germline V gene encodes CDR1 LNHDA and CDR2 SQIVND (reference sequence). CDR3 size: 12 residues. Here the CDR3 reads CASSVINYGYTF. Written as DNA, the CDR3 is TGTGCCAGTAGCGTGATTAACTATGGCTACACCTTC.

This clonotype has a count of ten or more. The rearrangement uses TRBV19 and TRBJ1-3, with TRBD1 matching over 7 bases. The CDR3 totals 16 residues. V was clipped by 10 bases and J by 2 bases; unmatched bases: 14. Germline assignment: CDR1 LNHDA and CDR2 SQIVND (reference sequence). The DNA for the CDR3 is TGTGCCACCCGAGGGGGCTTCCAAGCACCTGGAAACACCATATATTTT. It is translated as CATRGGFQAPGNTIYF.